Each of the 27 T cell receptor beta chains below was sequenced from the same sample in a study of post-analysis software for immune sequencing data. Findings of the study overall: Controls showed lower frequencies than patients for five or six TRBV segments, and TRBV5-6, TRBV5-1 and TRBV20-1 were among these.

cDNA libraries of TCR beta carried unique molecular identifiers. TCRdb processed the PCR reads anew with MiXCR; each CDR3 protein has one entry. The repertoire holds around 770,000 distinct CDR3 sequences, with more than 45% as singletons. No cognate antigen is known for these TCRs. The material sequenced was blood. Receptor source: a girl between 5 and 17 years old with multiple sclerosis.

The CDR3 DNA reads as TGTGCCAGCAGCTCACAGGACAGCTACACCTTC. It specifies CASSSQDSYTF. The V call is TRBV7-9, the J call TRBJ1-2, with D possibly matching TRBD1 (5 bases). CDR3 size: 11 residues. Germline assignment: CDR1 SEHNR and CDR2 FQNEAQ (reference sequence). V gave up 4 bases and J gave up 9 bases, with 9 bases separating them.

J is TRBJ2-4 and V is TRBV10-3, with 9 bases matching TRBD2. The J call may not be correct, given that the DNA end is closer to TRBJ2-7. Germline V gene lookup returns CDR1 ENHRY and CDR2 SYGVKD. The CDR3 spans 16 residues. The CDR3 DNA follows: TGTGCCATCAGTGAGTCATTAGCGGGAGCCCCCTACGAGCAGTACTTC. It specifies CAISESLAGAPYEQYF.

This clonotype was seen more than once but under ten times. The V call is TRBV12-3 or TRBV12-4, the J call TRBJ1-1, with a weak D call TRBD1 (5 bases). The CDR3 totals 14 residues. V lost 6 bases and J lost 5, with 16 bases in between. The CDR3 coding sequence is TGTGCCAGCAGCGGCAGGGTTGGGCAAACTGAAGCTTTCTTT. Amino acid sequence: CASSGRVGQTEAFF.

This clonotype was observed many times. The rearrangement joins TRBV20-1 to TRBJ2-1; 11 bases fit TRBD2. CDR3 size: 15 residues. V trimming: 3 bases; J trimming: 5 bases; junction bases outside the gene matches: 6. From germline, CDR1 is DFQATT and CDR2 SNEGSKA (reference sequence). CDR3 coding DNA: TGCAGTGCTAGTAGCGTGACTAGCGGGAACAATGAGCAGTTCTTC. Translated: CSASSVTSGNNEQFF.

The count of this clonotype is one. CDR3 nucleotide sequence: TGTGGGGGAGGAGGGACGAACTATGGCTACACCTTC. It encodes CGGGGTNYGYTF. This chain links TRBV30 with TRBJ1-2; perhaps TRBD1 as D (5 bases). Germline loops: CDR1 GTSNPN, CDR2 SVGIG (reference sequence). The CDR3 has 12 amino acids.

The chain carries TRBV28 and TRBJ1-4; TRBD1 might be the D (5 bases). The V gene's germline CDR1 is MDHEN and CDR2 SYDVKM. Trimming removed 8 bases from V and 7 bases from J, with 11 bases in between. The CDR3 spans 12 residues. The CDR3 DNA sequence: TGTGCCAGCCGGGGGGACGTTGAAAAACTGTTTTTT. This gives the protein CASRGDVEKLFF.

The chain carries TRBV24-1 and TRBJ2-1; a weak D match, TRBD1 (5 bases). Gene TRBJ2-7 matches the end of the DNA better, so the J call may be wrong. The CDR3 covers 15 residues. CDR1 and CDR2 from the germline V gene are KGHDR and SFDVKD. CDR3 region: CATSDPTGSYNEQYF. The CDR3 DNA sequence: TGTGCCACCAGTGACCCTACAGGCTCCTACAATGAGCAGTACTTC.

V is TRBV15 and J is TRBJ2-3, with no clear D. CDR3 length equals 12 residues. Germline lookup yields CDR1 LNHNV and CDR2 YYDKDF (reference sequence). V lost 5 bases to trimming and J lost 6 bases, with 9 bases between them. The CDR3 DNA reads TGTGCCACCAGCCCGGTGGGGGATACGCAGTATTTT. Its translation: CATSPVGDTQYF.

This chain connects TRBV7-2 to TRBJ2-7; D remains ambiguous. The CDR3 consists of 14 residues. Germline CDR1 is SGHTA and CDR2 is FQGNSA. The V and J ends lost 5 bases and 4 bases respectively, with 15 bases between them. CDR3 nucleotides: TGTGCCAGCAGCACCCGGACCCGAGATTACGAGCAGTACTTC. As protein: CASSTRTRDYEQYF.

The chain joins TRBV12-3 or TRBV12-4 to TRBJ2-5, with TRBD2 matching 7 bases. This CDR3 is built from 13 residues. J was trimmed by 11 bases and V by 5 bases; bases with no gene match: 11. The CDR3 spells CASSGDQRDEQYF. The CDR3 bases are TGTGCCAGCAGTGGGGACCAGCGGGATGAGCAGTACTTC.

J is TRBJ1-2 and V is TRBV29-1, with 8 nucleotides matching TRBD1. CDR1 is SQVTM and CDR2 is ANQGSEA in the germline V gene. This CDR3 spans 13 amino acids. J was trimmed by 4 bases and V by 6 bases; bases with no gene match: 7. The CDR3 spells CSVAGQGVYGYTF. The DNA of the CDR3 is TGCAGCGTCGCCGGACAGGGAGTCTATGGCTACACCTTC.

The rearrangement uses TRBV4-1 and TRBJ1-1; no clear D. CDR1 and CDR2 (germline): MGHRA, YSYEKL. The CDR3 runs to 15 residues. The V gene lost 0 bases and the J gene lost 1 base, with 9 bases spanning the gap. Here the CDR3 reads CASSQEPGSNTEAFF. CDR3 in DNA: TGCGCCAGCAGCCAAGAGCCCGGGTCGAACACTGAAGCTTTCTTT.

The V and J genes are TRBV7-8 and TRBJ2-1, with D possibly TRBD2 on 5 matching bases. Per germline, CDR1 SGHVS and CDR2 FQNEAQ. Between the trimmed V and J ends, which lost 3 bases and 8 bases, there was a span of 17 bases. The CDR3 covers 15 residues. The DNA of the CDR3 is TGTGCCAGCAGCTTGGCGGGTGATGTATGTGATGAGCAGTTCTTC. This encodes CASSLAGDVCDEQFF.

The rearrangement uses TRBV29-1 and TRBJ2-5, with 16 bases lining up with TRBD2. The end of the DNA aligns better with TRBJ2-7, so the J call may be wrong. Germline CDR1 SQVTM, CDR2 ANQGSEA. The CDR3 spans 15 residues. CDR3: CSGGTSGRGFYEQYF. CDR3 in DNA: TGCAGCGGAGGGACTAGCGGGAGGGGATTCTACGAGCAGTACTTC.

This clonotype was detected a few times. The CDR3 reads CSARDTRTGSGEKLFF. The CDR3 DNA sequence: TGCAGTGCTAGAGATACCCGGACAGGTTCGGGTGAAAAACTGTTTTTT. V usage is TRBV20-1 and J usage is TRBJ1-4; 7 positions match TRBD1. This CDR3 is built from 16 residues. Unmatched junction bases numbered 11, after V lost 0 bases and J lost 7 bases. Germline-derived CDR1 and CDR2 are DFQATT and SNEGSKA (reference sequence).

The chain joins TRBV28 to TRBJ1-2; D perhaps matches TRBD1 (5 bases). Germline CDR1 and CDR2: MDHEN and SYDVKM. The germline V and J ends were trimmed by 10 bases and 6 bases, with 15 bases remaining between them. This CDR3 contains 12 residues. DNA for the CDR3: TGTGCCACCGCCGGGAGGGACGATGGCTACACCTTC. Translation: CATAGRDDGYTF.

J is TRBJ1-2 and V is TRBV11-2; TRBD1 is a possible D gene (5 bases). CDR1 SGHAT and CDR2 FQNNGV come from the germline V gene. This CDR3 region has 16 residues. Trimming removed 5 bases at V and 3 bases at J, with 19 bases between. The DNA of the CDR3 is TGTGCCAGCAGCCCTACCTTGCGCCCCAGGGACTATGGCTACACCTTC. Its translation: CASSPTLRPRDYGYTF.

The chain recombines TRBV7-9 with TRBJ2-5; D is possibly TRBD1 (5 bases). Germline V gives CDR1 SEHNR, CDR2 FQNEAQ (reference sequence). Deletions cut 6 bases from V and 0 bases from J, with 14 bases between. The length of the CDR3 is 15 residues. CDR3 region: CASRRTTEHQETQYF. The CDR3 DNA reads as TGTGCCAGCAGGAGAACGACAGAGCACCAAGAGACCCAGTACTTC.

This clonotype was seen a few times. The CDR3 loop is CSAPSMTGITSYNEQFF. As DNA, the CDR3 is TGCAGTGCCCCGTCAATGACAGGGATCACCTCCTACAATGAGCAGTTCTTC. This chain links TRBV20-1 with TRBJ2-1; 7 bases line up with TRBD1. This CDR3 region has 17 residues. Germline CDR1 DFQATT, CDR2 SNEGSKA (reference sequence). After removal of 6 bases from V and 0 bases from J, the junction contained 14 bases not matched to a gene.

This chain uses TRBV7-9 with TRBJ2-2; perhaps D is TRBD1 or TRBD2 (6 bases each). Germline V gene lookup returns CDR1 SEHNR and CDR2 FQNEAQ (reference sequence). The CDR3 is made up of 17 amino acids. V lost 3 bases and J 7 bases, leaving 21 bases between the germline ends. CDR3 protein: CASSFIGGQPRNGELFF. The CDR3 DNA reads TGTGCCAGCAGCTTTATCGGGGGACAACCGAGAAACGGGGAGCTGTTTTTT.

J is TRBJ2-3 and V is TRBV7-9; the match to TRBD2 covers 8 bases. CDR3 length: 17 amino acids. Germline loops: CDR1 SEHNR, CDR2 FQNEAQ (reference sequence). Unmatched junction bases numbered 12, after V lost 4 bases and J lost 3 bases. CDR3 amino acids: CASSSKRNGTSTDTQYF. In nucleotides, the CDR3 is TGTGCCAGCAGCTCAAAACGAAATGGGACTAGTACAGATACGCAGTATTTT.

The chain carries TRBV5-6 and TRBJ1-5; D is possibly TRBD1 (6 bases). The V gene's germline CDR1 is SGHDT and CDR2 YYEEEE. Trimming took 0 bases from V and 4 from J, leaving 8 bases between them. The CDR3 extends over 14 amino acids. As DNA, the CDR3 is TGTGCCAGCAGCTTGGAAGGACAGAATCAGCCCCAGCATTTT. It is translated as CASSLEGQNQPQHF.

For the CDR3, the DNA is TGTGCCAGCAGTTACGGGATTAGCGGATCCTACGAGCAGTACTTC. Amino acids: CASSYGISGSYEQYF. The chain has TRBV6-2 or TRBV6-3 and TRBJ2-7; maybe TRBD2 (6 bases). Trimming cost V 2 bases and J 1 base, with 12 bases left between them. The length of the CDR3 is 15 residues. The germline gives CDR1 MNHEY, CDR2 SVGEGT.

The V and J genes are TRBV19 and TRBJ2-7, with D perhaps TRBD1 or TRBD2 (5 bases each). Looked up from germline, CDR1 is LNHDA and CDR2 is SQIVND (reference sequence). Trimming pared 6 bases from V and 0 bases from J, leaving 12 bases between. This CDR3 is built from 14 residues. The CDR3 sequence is CASRNRRSSYEQYF. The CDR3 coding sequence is TGTGCCAGTAGAAACAGGAGGAGCTCCTACGAGCAGTACTTC.

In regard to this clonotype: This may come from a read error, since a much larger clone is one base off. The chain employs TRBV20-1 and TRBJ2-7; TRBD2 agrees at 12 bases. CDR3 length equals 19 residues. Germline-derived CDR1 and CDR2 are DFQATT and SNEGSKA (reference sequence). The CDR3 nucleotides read TGCAGTGCTAGAGATGGGGGGGGCCGACTAGCGGGAGAGCCATACGAGCAGGACTTC. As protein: CSARDGGGRLAGEPYEQDF.

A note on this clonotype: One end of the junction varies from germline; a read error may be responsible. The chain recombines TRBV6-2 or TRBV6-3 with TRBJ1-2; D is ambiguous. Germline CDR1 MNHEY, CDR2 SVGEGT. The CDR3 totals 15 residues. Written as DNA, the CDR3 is TGTGCCAGTAGTTATCGAATGACGACGGAGGGCGGCTACACCTTC. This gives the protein CASSYRMTTEGGYTF.

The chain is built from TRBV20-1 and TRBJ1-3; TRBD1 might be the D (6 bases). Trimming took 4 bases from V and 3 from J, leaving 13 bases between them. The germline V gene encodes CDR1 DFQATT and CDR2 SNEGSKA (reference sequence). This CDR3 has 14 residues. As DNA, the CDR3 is TGCAGTGCTATGAGGGGGGTCTTTGGAAACACCATATATTTT. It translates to CSAMRGVFGNTIYF.